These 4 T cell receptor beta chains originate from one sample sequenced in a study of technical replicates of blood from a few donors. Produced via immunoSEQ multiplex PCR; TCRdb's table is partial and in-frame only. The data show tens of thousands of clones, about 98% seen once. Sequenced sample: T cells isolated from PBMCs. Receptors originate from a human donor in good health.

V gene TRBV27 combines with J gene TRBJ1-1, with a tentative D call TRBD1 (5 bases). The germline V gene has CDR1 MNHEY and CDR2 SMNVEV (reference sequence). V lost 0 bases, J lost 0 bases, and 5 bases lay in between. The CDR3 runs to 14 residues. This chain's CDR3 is CASSLSDMNTEAFF. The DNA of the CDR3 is TGTGCCAGCAGTTTATCGGACATGAACACTGAAGCTTTCTTT.

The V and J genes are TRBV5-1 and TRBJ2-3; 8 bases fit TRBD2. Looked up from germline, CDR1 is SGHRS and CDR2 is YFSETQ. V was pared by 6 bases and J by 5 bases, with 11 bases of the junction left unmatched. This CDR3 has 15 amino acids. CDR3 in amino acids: CASNPEGGRQDTQYF. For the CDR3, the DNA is TGCGCCAGCAACCCCGAGGGCGGGAGGCAAGATACGCAGTATTTT.

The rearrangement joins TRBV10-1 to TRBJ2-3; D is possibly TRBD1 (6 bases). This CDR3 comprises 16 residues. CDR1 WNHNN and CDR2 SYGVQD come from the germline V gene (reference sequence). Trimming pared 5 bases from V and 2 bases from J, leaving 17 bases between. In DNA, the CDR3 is TGCGCCAGCAGTCACCCACCCCGGACAGACACAGATACGCAGTATTTT. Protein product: CASSHPPRTDTDTQYF.

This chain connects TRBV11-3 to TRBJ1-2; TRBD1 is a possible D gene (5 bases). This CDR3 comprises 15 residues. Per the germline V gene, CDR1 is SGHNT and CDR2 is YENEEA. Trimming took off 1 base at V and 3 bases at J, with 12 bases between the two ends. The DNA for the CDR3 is TGTGCCAGCAGCTTAGCAGGGTTAGGCGACTATGGCTACACCTTC. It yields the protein CASSLAGLGDYGYTF.